A selection of T cell receptor beta chains follows, all from one sample in a study of blood T cell repertoires in COVID-19. Sequencing used immunoSEQ multiplex PCR; TCRdb keeps in-frame clones, though not all of them. This sample yields about 400,000 clones, of which about 89% are seen a single time; approximately 1.2% belongs to the top ten. Sample: peripheral blood. The source is a man aged 40-55 years with acute or convalescent COVID-19. Each CDR3 is given with its conserved first and last residue. D genes are given only for firm matches. Clone size is given for some rows only: seen once, a few or many times, or a class if the clone is expanded.

J gene	clone size	V gene	D gene	CDR3 protein
TRBJ2-1	.	TRBV30	TRBD2	CAWHKSGGAREQFF
TRBJ2-3	.	TRBV3-1/TRBV3-2	.	CASSRGTPEYTQYF
TRBJ1-4	few	TRBV7-2	.	CASSLAPPRSNEKLFF
TRBJ2-7	.	TRBV30	.	CAWGRPESYEQYF
TRBJ1-4	.	TRBV20-1	.	CSATLGGKLFF
TRBJ2-2	.	TRBV12-2	.	CASRPRQGSNTGELFF
TRBJ2-7	.	TRBV6-2/TRBV6-3	TRBD2	CASSRPRTRLLRGGFYEQYF
TRBJ2-7	few	TRBV6-2/TRBV6-3	TRBD2	CASSKAGAHEQYF
TRBJ1-1	.	TRBV6-4	.	CASSKEPQGTTMNTEAFF
TRBJ1-2	.	TRBV4-3	.	CASSQDLGRSYGYTF
TRBJ2-7	once	TRBV18	TRBD1	CASSPGTGAYEQYF
TRBJ1-1	.	TRBV12-3/TRBV12-4	TRBD1	CASRQGQVAEAFF
TRBJ2-5	.	TRBV3-1/TRBV3-2	TRBD2	CATDGPWRGGGETQYF
TRBJ1-3	.	TRBV5-1	.	CASSLWALGREAGNTIYF
TRBJ1-2	.	TRBV5-4	TRBD1	CASSLDGQGGARGYTF
TRBJ1-1	.	TRBV7-8	.	CASSLVAVNTEAFF
TRBJ2-1	.	TRBV7-2	.	CASSLRVSGYNEQFF
TRBJ1-1	.	TRBV6-6	.	CASSYLRGMNTEAFF
TRBJ1-3	.	TRBV28	.	CASRLHPSGNTIYF
TRBJ2-3	.	TRBV27	.	CASRFQGSDTQYF
TRBJ2-2	once	TRBV5-1	.	CASTRVAGNGELFF
TRBJ1-2	.	TRBV2	.	CASSEALGAGGYTF
TRBJ2-1	.	TRBV7-9	TRBD2	CASSLILAGDYNEQFF
TRBJ1-3	.	TRBV6-6	.	CASSRGPIRGSSGNTIYF
TRBJ1-1	.	TRBV7-9	.	CASSLVTGEGTEAFF
TRBJ1-2	.	TRBV9	TRBD1	CASNDLDRSYGYTF
TRBJ1-2	.	TRBV28	.	CARLKRVGGYTF
TRBJ2-6	.	TRBV29-1	.	CSVEDHSGANVLTF
TRBJ2-3	.	TRBV6-2/TRBV6-3	.	CASSSYNPDDTDTQYF
TRBJ2-7	.	TRBV19	.	CASSVPGHPKGSNF
TRBJ1-4	.	TRBV27	.	CASRKGGVPPYEKLFF
TRBJ1-4	.	TRBV5-1	.	CASSSGLRPTNEKLFF
TRBJ2-3	.	TRBV9	.	CASSVGYRALDPDTQYF
TRBJ2-2	.	TRBV5-1	TRBD2	CASSYVAGPGELFF
TRBJ2-1	.	TRBV19	TRBD1	CASGRGTGGNEQFF
TRBJ1-2	.	TRBV9	.	CASSVGAGYTF
TRBJ2-7	.	TRBV6-5	TRBD2	CASSTLAGPTYEQYF
TRBJ1-1	.	TRBV13	.	CASSLLRGEAFF
TRBJ1-1	.	TRBV18	.	CASSPVISTEAFF
TRBJ1-3	.	TRBV9	TRBD1	CASSVSRGLAGNTIYF
TRBJ1-1	.	TRBV27	.	CASSLRSGSIMNTEAFF
TRBJ2-5	.	TRBV4-1	.	CASSQDLTGSAQYF
TRBJ2-5	.	TRBV27	TRBD2	CASSLSSAGLETQYF
TRBJ1-1	.	TRBV19	.	CASSIIFGTSTEAFF
TRBJ1-1	.	TRBV28	.	CASSPRVSRAEAFF
TRBJ1-1	.	TRBV19	TRBD1	CASKRDRGHGMNTEAFF
TRBJ2-4	.	TRBV7-3	TRBD1	CASSLNSGQGDIQYF
TRBJ2-7	.	TRBV18	.	CASSPDMGAYYEQYF
TRBJ1-6	.	TRBV9	TRBD1	CASSPRGSVDSPLHF
TRBJ2-6	once	TRBV7-6	.	CASSLVRTGANVLTF
TRBJ1-2	.	TRBV28	.	CASSTGNGYTF
TRBJ1-2	.	TRBV13	TRBD1	CASSLGWTGNYGYTF
TRBJ2-2	.	TRBV6-2/TRBV6-3	.	CASSYFGRRVDGELFF
TRBJ1-1	.	TRBV2	.	CASGGQMMNTEAFF
TRBJ1-5	.	TRBV24-1	TRBD1	CATADRINQPQHF
TRBJ2-3	.	TRBV5-1	.	CASSPTTDTQYF
TRBJ2-7	.	TRBV28	.	CASRLPGPYEQYF